This record looks at one TCR beta chain sequence and its context. Being one base from a much bigger clone, this may be a read error. Time point here: blood at routine non-recurrence follow-up after resection. Each CDR3 protein gets one entry after TCRdb re-called the 5' RACE reads with MiXCR. The repertoire holds under 45,000 distinct CDR3 sequences, with around 7.6% as singletons. Trimming took 1 base from V and 5 from J, leaving 12 bases between them. This CDR3 spans 14 amino acids. Germline-derived CDR1 and CDR2 are LGHDT and YNNKEL (reference sequence). The data were taken from a study of spatial heterogeneity in lung cancer. As for the study in general: Combinations of a unique TCR and a UMI were tallied in raw reads, and on average each appeared more than ten times.

The sample consisted of PBMCs, taken at follow-up. This chain connects TRBV3-1 to TRBJ2-7; perhaps TRBD1 as D (6 bases). The origin of this receptor is a male donor with early-stage non-small cell lung cancer. The CDR3 sequence is CASSQAGALDEQYF. CDR3 DNA sequence: TGTGCCAGCAGCCAAGCAGGGGCCCTGGACGAGCAGTACTTC.